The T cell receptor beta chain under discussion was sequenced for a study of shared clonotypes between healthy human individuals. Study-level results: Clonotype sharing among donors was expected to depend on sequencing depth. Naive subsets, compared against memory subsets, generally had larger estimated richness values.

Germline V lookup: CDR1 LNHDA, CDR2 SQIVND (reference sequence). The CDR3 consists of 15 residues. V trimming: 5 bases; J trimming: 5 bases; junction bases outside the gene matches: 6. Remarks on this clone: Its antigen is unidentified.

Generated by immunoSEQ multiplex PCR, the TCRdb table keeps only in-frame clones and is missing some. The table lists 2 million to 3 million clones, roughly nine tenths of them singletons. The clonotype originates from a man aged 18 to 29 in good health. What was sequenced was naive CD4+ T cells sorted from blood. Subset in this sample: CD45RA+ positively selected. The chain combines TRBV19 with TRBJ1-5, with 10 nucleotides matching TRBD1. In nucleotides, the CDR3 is TGTGCCAGTAGTGATTTGGGACAGGGGTATCAGCCCCAGCATTTT. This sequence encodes CASSDLGQGYQPQHF.